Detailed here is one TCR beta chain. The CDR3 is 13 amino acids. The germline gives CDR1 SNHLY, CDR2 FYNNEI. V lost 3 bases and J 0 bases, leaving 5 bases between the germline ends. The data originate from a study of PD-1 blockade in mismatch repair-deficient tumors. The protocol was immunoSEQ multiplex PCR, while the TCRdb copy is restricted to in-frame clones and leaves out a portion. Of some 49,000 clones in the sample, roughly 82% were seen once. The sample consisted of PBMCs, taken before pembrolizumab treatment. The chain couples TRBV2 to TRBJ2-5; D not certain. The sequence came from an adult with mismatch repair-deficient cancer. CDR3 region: CASSEIYQETQYF. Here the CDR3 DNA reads TGTGCCAGCAGTGAGATTTACCAAGAGACCCAGTACTTC.